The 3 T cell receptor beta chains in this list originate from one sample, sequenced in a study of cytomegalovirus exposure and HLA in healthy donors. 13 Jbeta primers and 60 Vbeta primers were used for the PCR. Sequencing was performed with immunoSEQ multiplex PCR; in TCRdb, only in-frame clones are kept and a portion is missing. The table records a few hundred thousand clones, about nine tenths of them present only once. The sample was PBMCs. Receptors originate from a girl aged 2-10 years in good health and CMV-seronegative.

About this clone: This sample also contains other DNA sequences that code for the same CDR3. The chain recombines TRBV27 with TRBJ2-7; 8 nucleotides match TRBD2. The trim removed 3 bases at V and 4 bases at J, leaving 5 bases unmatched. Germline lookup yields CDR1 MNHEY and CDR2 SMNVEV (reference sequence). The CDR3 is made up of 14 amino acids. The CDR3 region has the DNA TGTGCCAGCAGTTTGATAGCGGGACCATACGAGCAGTACTTC. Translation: CASSLIAGPYEQYF.

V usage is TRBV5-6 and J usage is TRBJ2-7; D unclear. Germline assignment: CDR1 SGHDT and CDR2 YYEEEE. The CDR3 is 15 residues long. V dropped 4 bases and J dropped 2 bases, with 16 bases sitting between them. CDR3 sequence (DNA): TGTGCCAGCAGCCTTCAGTGGCCCAAAGCCTACGAGCAGTACTTC. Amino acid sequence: CASSLQWPKAYEQYF.

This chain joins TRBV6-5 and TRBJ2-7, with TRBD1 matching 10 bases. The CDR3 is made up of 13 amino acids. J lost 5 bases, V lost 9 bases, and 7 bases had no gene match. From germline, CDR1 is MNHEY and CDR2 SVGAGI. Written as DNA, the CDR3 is TGTGCCAGTAGCCGGGACAGGGGCCACGAGCAGTACTTC. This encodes CASSRDRGHEQYF.